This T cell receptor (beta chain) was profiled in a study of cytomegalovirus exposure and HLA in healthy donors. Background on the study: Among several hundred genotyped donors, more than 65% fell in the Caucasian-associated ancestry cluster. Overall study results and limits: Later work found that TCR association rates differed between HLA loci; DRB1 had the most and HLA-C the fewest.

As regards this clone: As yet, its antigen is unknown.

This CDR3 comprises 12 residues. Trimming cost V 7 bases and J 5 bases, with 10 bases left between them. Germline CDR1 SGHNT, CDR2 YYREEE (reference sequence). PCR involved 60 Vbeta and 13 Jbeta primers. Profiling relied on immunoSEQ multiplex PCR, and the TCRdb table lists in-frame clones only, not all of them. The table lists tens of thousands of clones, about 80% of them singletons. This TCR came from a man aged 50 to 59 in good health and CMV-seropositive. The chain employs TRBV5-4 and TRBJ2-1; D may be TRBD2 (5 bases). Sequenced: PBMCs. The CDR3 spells CASGKTNNEQFF. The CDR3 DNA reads TGTGCCAGCGGCAAGACTAACAATGAGCAGTTCTTC.